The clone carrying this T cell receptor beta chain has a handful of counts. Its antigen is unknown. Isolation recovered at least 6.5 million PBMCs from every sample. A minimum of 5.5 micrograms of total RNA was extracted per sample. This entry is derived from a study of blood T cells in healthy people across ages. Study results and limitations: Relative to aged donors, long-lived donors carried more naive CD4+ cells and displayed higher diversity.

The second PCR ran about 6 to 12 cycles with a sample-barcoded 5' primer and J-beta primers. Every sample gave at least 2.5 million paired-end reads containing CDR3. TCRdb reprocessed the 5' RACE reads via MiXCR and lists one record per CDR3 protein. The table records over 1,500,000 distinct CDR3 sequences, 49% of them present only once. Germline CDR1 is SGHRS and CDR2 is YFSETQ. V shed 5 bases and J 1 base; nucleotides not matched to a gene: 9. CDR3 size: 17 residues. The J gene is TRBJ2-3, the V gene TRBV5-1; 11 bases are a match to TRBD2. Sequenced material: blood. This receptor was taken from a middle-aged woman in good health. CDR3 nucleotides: TGCGCCAGCAGGAGTGGGGAGACTAGCGGGGGCACAGATACGCAGTATTTT. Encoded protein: CASRSGETSGGTDTQYF. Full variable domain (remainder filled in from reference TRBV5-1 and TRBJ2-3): KAGVTQTPRYLIKTRGQQVTLSCSPISGHRSVSWYQQTPGQGLQFLFEYFSETQRNKGNFPGRFSGRQFSNSRSEMNVSTLELGDSALYLCASRSGETSGGTDTQYFGPGTRLTVL.